The sequence of this T cell receptor beta chain was determined in a study of patients and donors after allogeneic stem cell transplantation. This CDR3 is 14 amino acids long. CDR1 MNHEY and CDR2 SVGAGI come from the germline V gene. The V end was cut by 4 bases, the J end by 5 bases, with 14 bases between. MiXCR, run by TCRdb on the RT-PCR reads, gives a single entry per CDR3 protein. The sample has about 150,000 distinct CDR3 sequences, roughly 35% seen once. The chain couples TRBV6-5 to TRBJ1-1; a weak D match, TRBD1 (6 bases). The TCR comes from a human donor who was either an allogeneic HSCT recipient or a stem cell or donor lymphocyte infusion donor (not recorded which). It is not recorded whose cells these are; they may come from a transplant donor. Sequencing was carried out using blood, either unsorted or a sorted T cell fraction (not recorded which). The CDR3 loop reads CASSLAGRGTEAFF. In DNA, the CDR3 is TGTGCCAGCAGTTTAGCAGGGAGGGGGACTGAAGCTTTCTTT.